Presented here are 3 T cell receptor beta chains from one specimen sequenced in a study of T-cell reconstitution after alpha-beta-depleted transplantation in children. Molecular barcoding with unique molecular identifiers was used for the TCRbeta library. TCRdb redid the calling of the PCR reads with MiXCR, one entry per CDR3 protein. Here the sample spans a few hundred thousand distinct CDR3 sequences, roughly 10% being singletons. The sample was PBMCs from the stem cell graft donor, taken from the stem cell graft. The source of these receptors is a human donor who donated a stem cell graft to a child with acute lymphoblastic leukemia.

This clonotype was detected a few times. The CDR3 loop is CASSDTWGAQHF. For the CDR3, the DNA is TGTGCCAGCAGCGATACTTGGGGGGCCCAGCATTTT. The V and J genes are TRBV25-1 and TRBJ1-5; weak D call: TRBD1 (5 bases). The germline CDR1 and CDR2 sequences are MGHDK and SYGVNS. The CDR3 has 12 amino acids. The V end lost 6 bases, the J end lost 11 bases, and 14 bases lay between the germline ends.

This clonotype was seen ten or more times. This sequence joins TRBV7-8 and TRBJ2-2; 11 nucleotides line up with TRBD2. V was clipped by 1 base and J by 4 bases; unmatched bases: 8. CDR1 is SGHVS and CDR2 is FQNEAQ in the germline V gene. This CDR3 is 18 amino acids long. The CDR3 coding sequence is TGTGCCAGCAGCTTAGTTCAAACTAGCGGGGGACCCACCGGGGAGCTGTTTTTT. Its translation: CASSLVQTSGGPTGELFF.

The rearrangement uses TRBV19 and TRBJ1-2; possibly TRBD1 for D (5 bases). From germline, CDR1 is LNHDA and CDR2 SQIVND (reference sequence). The ends were cut back, 5 bases at V and 8 bases at J, with 15 bases in the middle. CDR3 size: 13 residues. Here the CDR3 reads CASSPDSGRGYTF. The CDR3 coding sequence is TGTGCCAGTAGTCCGGACTCGGGACGGGGCTACACCTTC.